This TCR beta chain was documented in a study of T-cell memory formation after mild COVID-19 (dated by TCRdb to the early 2020s). Context from the whole study: Most TCR sequence clusters were specific to one of the two donors. In a couple of donors, T-cell clones that expanded and contracted after mild COVID-19 were followed by sequencing TCRalpha and TCRbeta repertoires longitudinally. Two young, previously healthy adult volunteers made up the cohort, one male and one female.

Overall study outcomes, separate from this receptor: Contracting CD4+ clones were found mainly in CM and EM memory subsets, while CD8+ clones were enriched in EMRA. Some responding clones were detected in pre-infection memory, suggesting pre-existing cross-reactive memory T cells joined the SARS-CoV-2 response. Clones that contracted from day 15 to 85 showed balanced CD4/CD8 phenotypes, whereas a second wave of clones that expanded from day 15 to 37 leaned towards CD4+. The study covered only a couple of mild cases, and larger cohorts including severe cases with pre-infection samples were considered necessary. Whether the second-wave clones peaking on day 37 were SARS-CoV-2 specific was not confirmed.

TCRdb lists the instrument as Illumina NovaSeq 6000. TCRalpha and TCRbeta cDNA libraries were constructed by 5'RACE with constant-segment primers, with sample barcodes and unique molecular identifiers being introduced. RNA was extracted from every sample with Trizol reagent. Libraries were amplified in two PCR steps, with a second sample barcode and Illumina TruSeq adapters added in the second step. Sequencing of libraries was performed on an Illumina NovaSeq with 2 x 150 bp paired-end reads. Per the source publication's procedure: Demultiplexing of reads and collapsing into UMI-guided consensus sequences were performed with migec v1.2.7. With mixcr v2.1.11, UMI consensuses were aligned to TRA and TRB V and J templates and assembled into clonotypes. Expanded or contracted clonotypes were those called significant by both edgeR and NoisET, with noise models trained on biological replicates. For edgeR calls, a false discovery rate-adjusted p below 0.01 and a log2 fold-change threshold of 1 were applied. PCA with hierarchical clustering of max-normalized trajectories of the 1000 most abundant clonotypes was used as exploratory dynamics analysis. The CD4 or CD8 phenotype of responding clones was assigned using the separately sequenced CD4+ and CD8+ repertoires. TCRdb reran the public reads through fastp at Q25 and MiXCR, keeping productive beta chains. Records with the same CDR3 protein are collapsed into one entry carrying the most frequent genes and DNA. The V and J calls come from TCRdb's annotation, not from the publication. The sample table shows under 550,000 distinct CDR3 sequences, and 15% to 20% are seen once. The ten largest account for roughly an eighth of the sample.

PBMCs were isolated by Ficoll-Paque density gradient centrifugation. This clonotype came up a few times. What this receptor recognizes is not known. Base qualities are not recorded, but no much larger clone differs from it by a single base. The germline V gene encodes CDR1 SGDLS and CDR2 YYNGEE. V loses 0 bases, J loses 6 bases, and the germline ends lie 16 bases apart. The CDR3 holds 16 amino acids from the cysteine to the phenylalanine. Only the CDR3 part of the read is kept: 48 bases, read in frame from the first base. The sequencing input was PBMCs or a T cell subset sorted from them (not recorded which). This clonotype originated in an adult woman who had mild COVID-19 (a few samples of this study predate the infection). The sample titles of this study are shuffled in the database, so cell type and time point are left out; the donor was told from shared clones. The rearrangement combines TRBV9 with TRBJ2-4; TRBD2 is possibly the D segment (5 matching bases). The CDR3 protein is CASSVDGFVGGNIQYF. The DNA is as follows: TGTGCCAGCAGCGTAGATGGCTTTGTAGGAGGAAACATTCAGTACTTC.